A selection of T cell receptor beta chains follows, all from one sample in a study of identical twins' blood T cells. TCRdb ran MiXCR on the 5' RACE reads and lists one entry per CDR3 protein. The sample has roughly 340,000 distinct CDR3 sequences, around 30% seen once; the top ten hold 5.5% to 6.5%. Material: PBMCs. These receptors were collected from a woman aged 18 to 55 in good health. CDR3s include the opening cysteine and the closing phenylalanine or tryptophan. The D gene is left open where the match is weak. Expanded clones are given a class, and other clones once, few, many or no size at all.

>TRBD2|18|TRBJ2-7|few|TRBV4-2
CASSHPGSGGATLYEQYF
TGTGCCAGCAGCCACCCGGGTAGCGGGGGGGCCACTCTCTACGAGCAGTACTTC
>TRBD2|15|TRBJ2-5|few|TRBV7-9
CASSPQAGGRETQYF
TGTGCCAGCAGCCCTCAAGCGGGGGGGAGAGAGACCCAGTACTTC
>-|14|TRBJ2-3|many|TRBV7-2
CASSEDSYTDTQYF
TGTGCCAGCAGCGAGGACTCATACACAGATACGCAGTATTTT
>TRBD2|16|TRBJ2-1|few|TRBV7-9
CASSGLAGSSYNEQFF
TGTGCCAGCAGCGGACTAGCGGGATCCTCCTACAATGAGCAGTTCTTC
>-|13|TRBJ2-3|few|TRBV14
CASSHDTYGTQYF
TGTGCCAGCAGCCACGACACGTATGGTACGCAGTATTTT
>-|14|TRBJ2-2|few|TRBV2
CASSEGGLTGELFF
TGTGCCAGCAGTGAAGGAGGCCTCACCGGGGAGCTGTTTTTT
>-|13|TRBJ2-2|few|TRBV5-1
CASSLESTGELFF
TGTGCCAGCAGCTTAGAATCGACCGGGGAGCTGTTTTTT
>-|14|TRBJ1-5|few|TRBV19
CASSWETINQPQHF
TGTGCCAGTAGTTGGGAGACAATCAATCAGCCCCAGCATTTT
>-|13|TRBJ2-1|-|TRBV20-1
CSARGPGFFNQFF
TGCAGTGCTAGAGGTCCGGGGTTTTTTAACCAGTTCTTC
>-|12|TRBJ1-1|many|TRBV20-1
CSATRDKFEAFF
TGCAGTGCTACCCGGGACAAGTTTGAAGCTTTCTTT
>TRBD1|15|TRBJ1-3|few|TRBV7-9
CATPGTAASGSTIYF
TGTGCCACCCCCGGGACAGCGGCTTCTGGAAGCACCATATATTTT
>TRBD1|14|TRBJ2-5|-|TRBV20-1
CSARGTGRKETQYF
TGCAGTGCGCGTGGGACAGGGAGGAAAGAGACCCAGTACTTC
>TRBD1|13|TRBJ2-7|-|TRBV29-1
CSVVWDRVYEQCF
TGCAGCGTTGTGTGGGACAGGGTCTACGAGCAGTGCTTC
>-|13|TRBJ1-4|-|TRBV20-1
CSAPGTLNEKLFF
TGCAGCGCCCCCGGGACCCTTAATGAAAAACTGTTTTTT
>TRBD2|17|TRBJ2-1|few|TRBV28
CASSSPTSAKSYNEQFF
TGTGCCAGCAGTTCACCGACTAGCGCCAAATCCTACAATGAGCAGTTCTTC
>-|13|TRBJ1-1|-|TRBV28
CASIKVPNTEAFF
TGTGCCAGCATCAAGGTCCCGAACACTGAAGCTTTCTTT
>-|16|TRBJ2-4|-|TRBV11-2
CASSAQRTQAKNIQYF
TGTGCCAGCAGCGCACAACGGACCCAAGCCAAAAACATTCAGTACTTC
>-|10|TRBJ2-1|few|TRBV12-3/TRBV12-4
CASSSGEQFF
TGTGCCAGCAGTTCGGGTGAGCAGTTCTTC
>-|13|TRBJ2-5|many|TRBV7-8
CASSLGDKETQYF
TGTGCCAGCAGCTTAGGGGACAAAGAGACCCAGTACTTC
>-|13|TRBJ2-7|few|TRBV6-1
CASRAGQSYEQYF
TGTGCCAGCAGGGCCGGACAGTCCTACGAGCAGTACTTC
>-|12|TRBJ2-3|-|TRBV20-1
CSATEFGDTQYF
TGCAGTGCTACCGAATTCGGGGATACGCAGTATTTT
>TRBD2|16|TRBJ2-3|-|TRBV5-1
CASSSGKTSETDTQYF
TGCGCCAGCAGCTCAGGAAAGACTAGCGAGACAGATACGCAGTATTTT
>-|16|TRBJ2-3|-|TRBV4-2
CASSQEGGLSTDTQYF
TGTGCCAGCAGCCAAGAAGGGGGACTTTCCACAGATACGCAGTATTTT
>TRBD1|14|TRBJ1-2|-|TRBV27
CASSRLQGEYGYTF
TGTGCCAGCAGTCGACTTCAGGGGGAATATGGCTACACCTTC
>-|14|TRBJ2-7|-|TRBV10-3
CATLAREEAYEQYF
TGTGCCACCCTCGCCAGGGAAGAGGCCTACGAGCAGTACTTC
>-|14|TRBJ1-3|-|TRBV30
CAWSVPAYGNTIYF
TGTGCCTGGAGTGTCCCTGCCTACGGAAACACCATATATTTT
>-|13|TRBJ1-5|few|TRBV20-1
CSASPRDAQPQHF
TGCAGTGCTAGTCCTCGGGACGCACAGCCCCAGCATTTT
>-|13|TRBJ2-7|-|TRBV5-4
CASSLFRTHEQYF
TGTGCCAGCAGCTTGTTTAGAACCCACGAGCAGTACTTC
>-|14|TRBJ2-3|-|TRBV18
CASSPRSSGDTQYF
TGTGCCAGCTCACCTCGGTCATCCGGAGATACGCAGTATTTT
>-|13|TRBJ2-1|few|TRBV2
CASSEGGAYEQFF
TGTGCCAGCAGTGAAGGGGGGGCCTATGAGCAGTTCTTC
>-|14|TRBJ1-1|few|TRBV7-9
CASSLPVGGTEAFF
TGTGCCAGCTCACTCCCCGTAGGAGGGACTGAAGCTTTCTTT
>-|13|TRBJ2-7|few|TRBV5-1
CASSTGQKDEQYF
TGCGCCAGCAGCACGGGACAAAAGGACGAGCAGTACTTC
>-|14|TRBJ1-5|few|TRBV9
CASSVNERVSPQHF
TGTGCCAGCAGCGTAAATGAGCGGGTCAGTCCCCAGCATTTT
>-|14|TRBJ1-1|-|TRBV5-5
CASSPSAENTEAFF
TGTGCCAGCAGCCCTTCTGCGGAGAACACTGAAGCTTTCTTT
>-|13|TRBJ1-1|-|TRBV7-3
CASSRRLNTEAFF
TGTGCCAGCAGTCGTCGCTTGAACACTGAAGCTTTCTTT
>-|14|TRBJ2-5|-|TRBV7-9
CASSLRLAEEIQYF
TGTGCCAGCAGCTTACGTCTAGCTGAAGAGATCCAGTACTTC
>-|11|TRBJ1-1|-|TRBV29-1
CSAVWGVKAFF
TGCAGCGCGGTATGGGGGGTTAAAGCTTTCTTT
>TRBD1|14|TRBJ2-3|-|TRBV20-1
CSGGQGAYTDTQYF
TGCAGCGGTGGACAGGGGGCTTACACAGATACGCAGTATTTT
>-|13|TRBJ1-1|-|TRBV6-6
CASSTRRDTEAFF
TGTGCCAGCAGCACCCGGAGGGACACTGAAGCTTTCTTT